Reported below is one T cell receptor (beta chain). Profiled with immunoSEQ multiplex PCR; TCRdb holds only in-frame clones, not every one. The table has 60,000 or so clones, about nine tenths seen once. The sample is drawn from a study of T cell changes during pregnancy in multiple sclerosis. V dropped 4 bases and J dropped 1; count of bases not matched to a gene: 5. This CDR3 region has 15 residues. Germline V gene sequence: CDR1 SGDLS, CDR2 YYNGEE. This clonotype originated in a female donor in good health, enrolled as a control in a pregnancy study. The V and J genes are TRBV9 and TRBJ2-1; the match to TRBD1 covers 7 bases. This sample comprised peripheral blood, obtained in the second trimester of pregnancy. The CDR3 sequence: CASSSRQGSYNEQFF. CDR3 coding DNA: TGTGCCAGCAGCTCCCGACAGGGTTCCTACAATGAGCAGTTCTTC. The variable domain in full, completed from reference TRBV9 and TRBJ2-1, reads DSGVTQTPKHLITATGQRVTLRCSPRSGDLSVYWYQQSLDQGLQFLIQYYNGEERAKGNILERFSAQQFPDLHSELNLSSLELGDSALYFCASSSRQGSYNEQFFGPGTRLTVL.